Shown below are 9 T cell receptor beta chains from a single sample sequenced in a study of blood T cell repertoires in COVID-19. Method: immunoSEQ multiplex PCR; TCRdb's copy keeps in-frame clones and lacks some. Here the sample spans 100,000 to 150,000 clones, around four fifths being singletons. Material for sequencing was peripheral blood. The receptors originated from a man aged 55 to 69 with acute or convalescent COVID-19.

The rearrangement links TRBV7-9 to TRBJ1-3, with unresolved D. The CDR3 is 14 amino acids. V was pared by 4 bases and J by 0 bases, with 7 bases between. CDR1 and CDR2 from the germline V gene are SEHNR and FQNEAQ (reference sequence). The CDR3 coding sequence is TGTGCCAGCAGCTCCCTAGCCTCTGGAAACACCATATATTTT. This codes for CASSSLASGNTIYF. The full variable domain, with the rest looked up from reference TRBV7-9 and TRBJ1-3, is DTGVSQNPRHKITKRGQNVTFRCDPISEHNRLYWYRQTLGQGPEFLTYFQNEAQLEKSRLLSDRFSAERPKGSFSTLEIQRTEQGDSAMYLCASSSLASGNTIYFGEGSWLTVV.

The V call is TRBV10-1, the J call TRBJ2-1, with TRBD2 identical over 9 bases. Germline V gene data show CDR1 as WNHNN and CDR2 as SYGVQD (reference sequence). This CDR3 has 13 residues. After removal of 4 bases from V and 11 bases from J, the junction contained 6 bases not matched to a gene. The CDR3 spells CASSVSREGKQFF. DNA of the CDR3: TGCGCCAGCAGTGTGTCGCGGGAGGGCAAGCAGTTCTTC.

The chain joins TRBV29-1 to TRBJ2-3, with D maybe TRBD2 (5 bases). CDR3 length: 12 residues. Trimming took off 3 bases at V and 3 bases at J, with 7 bases between the two ends. Germline lookup yields CDR1 SQVTM and CDR2 ANQGSEA. The CDR3 region is CSVERVTDTQYF. For the CDR3, the DNA is TGCAGCGTTGAGAGGGTAACAGATACGCAGTATTTT.

The chain employs TRBV13 and TRBJ2-1; D gene unclear. This CDR3 has 15 residues. V was shortened by 5 bases and J by 0 bases, with 11 bases between the two germline ends. Germline V gene data show CDR1 as PRHDT and CDR2 as FYEKMQ (reference sequence). The CDR3 loop reads CASSHGYSSYNEQFF. CDR3 DNA sequence: TGTGCCAGCAGCCACGGGTACTCCTCCTACAATGAGCAGTTCTTC.

The chain joins TRBV5-1 to TRBJ2-5, with D possibly TRBD1 on 5 matching bases. Germline values: CDR1 SGHRS, CDR2 YFSETQ. The CDR3 is 12 residues long. Trimming pared 1 base from V and 5 bases from J, leaving 6 bases between. CDR3 sequence: CASSLSGETQYF. The CDR3 DNA follows: TGCGCCAGCAGCTTGTCAGGGGAGACCCAGTACTTC. The full variable domain, in which reference TRBV5-1 and TRBJ2-5 provide the parts outside the CDR3, is KAGVTQTPRYLIKTRGQQVTLSCSPISGHRSVSWYQQTPGQGLQFLFEYFSETQRNKGNFPGRFSGRQFSNSRSEMNVSTLELGDSALYLCASSLSGETQYFGPGTRLLVL.

The CDR3 DNA follows: TGCGCCAGCAGCTTAGGGGAAACCTCCTCTGGAAACACCATATATTTT. It specifies CASSLGETSSGNTIYF. V usage is TRBV5-1 and J usage is TRBJ1-3; D might be TRBD1 (5 bases). Trimming took 2 bases from V and 0 from J, leaving 12 bases between them. Per germline, CDR1 SGHRS and CDR2 YFSETQ. The CDR3 extends over 16 amino acids.

This chain connects TRBV6-2 or TRBV6-3 to TRBJ1-5; no definite D call. Germline values: CDR1 MNHEY, CDR2 SVGEGT. The CDR3 has 14 amino acids. The V and J ends lost 7 bases and 3 bases respectively, with 13 bases between them. CDR3 loop: CASTPIDNNQPQHF. For the CDR3, the DNA is TGTGCCAGCACCCCCATCGACAACAATCAGCCCCAGCATTTT.

This chain joins TRBV7-9 and TRBJ2-1, with TRBD1 as a possible D gene (6 bases). Germline V gene sequence: CDR1 SEHNR, CDR2 FQNEAQ (reference sequence). There are 14 residues in the CDR3. V lost 2 bases, J lost 8 bases, and 13 bases lay in between. The CDR3 DNA is TGTGCCAGCAGCTTACCCGGGACATCCCATGAGCAGTTCTTC. Its translation: CASSLPGTSHEQFF. The whole variable domain, filled in from reference TRBV7-9 and TRBJ2-1, reads DTGVSQNPRHKITKRGQNVTFRCDPISEHNRLYWYRQTLGQGPEFLTYFQNEAQLEKSRLLSDRFSAERPKGSFSTLEIQRTEQGDSAMYLCASSLPGTSHEQFFGPGTRLTVL.

At least ten counts were recorded for this clone. The chain couples TRBV19 to TRBJ1-5, with 8 bases matching TRBD1. The V gene's germline CDR1 is LNHDA and CDR2 SQIVND (reference sequence). The CDR3 runs to 16 residues. The V segment lost 11 bases and the J segment 4 bases; nucleotides outside the gene matches: 16. The chain's CDR3 is CACNRGSAHKNQPQHF. CDR3 nucleotide sequence: TGTGCCTGTAACAGGGGGTCGGCCCATAAGAATCAGCCCCAGCATTTT.